This entry lists 28 T cell receptor beta chains sequenced from one sample in a study of T cell changes during pregnancy in multiple sclerosis. Measured with immunoSEQ multiplex PCR; TCRdb has only the in-frame clones, and not every one. The table has under 35,000 clones, 75% to 90% seen once. Sequencing was performed on CD8+ T cells from peripheral blood mononuclear cells, taken in the second trimester of pregnancy. Source of these receptors: a female donor with multiple sclerosis, enrolled in a pregnancy study.

The V and J genes are TRBV5-1 and TRBJ1-1; D perhaps matches TRBD1 (5 bases). CDR3 size: 13 residues. Germline CDR1 is SGHRS and CDR2 is YFSETQ. Trimming stripped 7 bases from V and 1 base from J, with 11 bases between. In DNA, the CDR3 is TGCGCCAGCTCCGACAGACAGAACACTGAAGCTTTCTTT. Amino acid sequence: CASSDRQNTEAFF. Full variable domain (outside the CDR3, taken from reference TRBV5-1 and TRBJ1-1): KAGVTQTPRYLIKTRGQQVTLSCSPISGHRSVSWYQQTPGQGLQFLFEYFSETQRNKGNFPGRFSGRQFSNSRSEMNVSTLELGDSALYLCASSDRQNTEAFFGQGTRLTVV.

The chain employs TRBV7-9 and TRBJ2-7, with a tentative D call TRBD1 (6 bases). V was cut by 5 bases and J by 7 bases, with 15 bases left in between. The CDR3 runs 13 residues. Germline V gene data show CDR1 as SEHNR and CDR2 as FQNEAQ (reference sequence). CDR3 loop: CASSPRDKEEQYF. As DNA, the CDR3 is TGTGCCAGCAGCCCCCGGGACAAGGAGGAGCAGTACTTC.

This rearrangement joins TRBV29-1 to TRBJ1-1; 9 positions agree with TRBD1. Per germline, CDR1 SQVTM and CDR2 ANQGSEA. This CDR3 comprises 13 residues. V dropped 7 bases and J dropped 6; count of bases not matched to a gene: 9. This CDR3 is CSARTGAFAEAFF. CDR3 nucleotide sequence: TGCAGCGCACGGACAGGGGCTTTCGCTGAAGCTTTCTTT.

The chain uses TRBV5-4 and TRBJ2-3; 13 positions match TRBD2. Germline CDR1 reads SGHNT; CDR2 reads YYREEE (reference sequence). J was trimmed by 6 bases and V by 1 base; bases with no gene match: 11. The CDR3 is 18 residues long. Here the CDR3 reads CASSLFTSGRAKGDTQYF. CDR3 bases: TGTGCCAGCAGCTTGTTCACTAGCGGGAGGGCAAAGGGGGATACGCAGTATTTT.

V usage is TRBV28 and J usage is TRBJ2-3; TRBD1 might be the D (5 bases). The CDR3 has 14 amino acids. Trimming cost V 5 bases and J 0 bases, with 9 bases left between them. The germline CDR1 and CDR2 sequences are MDHEN and SYDVKM. The CDR3 DNA sequence: TGTGCCAGCAGTCGGACAAGCAGCACAGATACGCAGTATTTT. Residues: CASSRTSSTDTQYF.

The rearrangement uses TRBV4-3 and TRBJ2-1; 7 bases are a match to TRBD1. The V and J ends lost 3 bases and 0 bases, in that order; junction bases with no gene match: 8. CDR1 and CDR2 (germline): LGHNA, YSLEER. The CDR3 is 17 amino acids. CDR3 nucleotides: TGCGCCAGCAGCCACCTACAGGGGCGAATCTCCTACAATGAGCAGTTCTTC. It specifies CASSHLQGRISYNEQFF.

The CDR3 sequence: CASSQLLGLMNTEAFF. The CDR3, as DNA: TGCGCCAGCAGCCAACTGTTAGGACTGATGAACACTGAAGCTTTCTTT. The V and J genes are TRBV4-1 and TRBJ1-1; D remains ambiguous. This CDR3 has 16 amino acids. Looked up from germline, CDR1 is MGHRA and CDR2 is YSYEKL. Trimming took off 2 bases at V and 0 bases at J, with 13 bases between the two ends.

The CDR3 nucleotides read TGCGCCAGCAGCCAAGGGGCCTGGACTAGCGGAGAGACCCAGTACTTC. Residues: CASSQGAWTSGETQYF. The chain links TRBV4-3 to TRBJ2-5; 10 bases match TRBD2. Germline CDR1 LGHNA, CDR2 YSLEER. The J segment lost 4 bases and the V segment lost 1 base, leaving 6 bases of the junction unmatched. The CDR3 is 16 residues long.

The chain recombines TRBV7-9 with TRBJ2-3, with 7 bases aligning to TRBD1. CDR1 SEHNR and CDR2 FQNEAQ come from the germline V gene (reference sequence). J lost 2 bases, V lost 7 bases, and 18 bases had no gene match. CDR3 size: 18 residues. CDR3 sequence: CASNSKPRQGSTTDTQYF. The CDR3 nucleotides are TGTGCCAGCAACTCTAAGCCCCGACAGGGCTCTACCACAGATACGCAGTATTTT. Full variable domain (remainder filled in from reference TRBV7-9 and TRBJ2-3): DTGVSQNPRHKITKRGQNVTFRCDPISEHNRLYWYRQTLGQGPEFLTYFQNEAQLEKSRLLSDRFSAERPKGSFSTLEIQRTEQGDSAMYLCASNSKPRQGSTTDTQYFGPGTRLTVL.

The chain recombines TRBV4-1 with TRBJ1-2; perhaps TRBD1 as D (5 bases). Trimming stripped 5 bases from V and 3 bases from J, with 16 bases between. CDR1 and CDR2 (germline): MGHRA, YSYEKL. The CDR3 consists of 15 residues. DNA for the CDR3: TGCGCCAGCAGCGCTGACAGAAATCCCGACTATGGCTACACCTTC. Amino acid sequence: CASSADRNPDYGYTF.

This clone showed up just once. The V and J genes are TRBV6-4 and TRBJ2-3, with 7 bases identical to TRBD1. CDR3 size: 14 residues. J gave up 2 bases and V 5 bases, and 4 bases lay outside the gene matches. Germline CDR1 is MRHNA and CDR2 is SNTAGT. CDR3 nucleotides: TGTGCCAGCAGTCCCGGACAGGACACAGATACGCAGTATTTT. Protein sequence: CASSPGQDTDTQYF.

The CDR3 DNA reads TGTGCCAGCAGCTTATCTCTGTCCTTTATCTCTGGAAACACCATATATTTT. It codes for CASSLSLSFISGNTIYF. This chain joins TRBV7-2 and TRBJ1-3; D remains unclear. The CDR3 length is 17 residues. The germline CDR1 and CDR2 sequences are SGHTA and FQGNSA. V was shortened by 2 bases and J by 0 bases, with 14 bases between the two germline ends.

The chain couples TRBV15 to TRBJ2-1; TRBD2 matches at 13 bases. Trimming cost V 1 base and J 5 bases; bases outside gene matches: 5. Germline V gene data show CDR1 as LNHNV and CDR2 as YYDKDF (reference sequence). The CDR3 is made up of 17 amino acids. CDR3 coding DNA: TGTGCCACCAGCAGAGTAAAGGGACTAGCGGGGAACAATGAGCAGTTCTTC. Its translation is CATSRVKGLAGNNEQFF.

J is TRBJ2-3 and V is TRBV15; 7 positions match TRBD1. CDR3 length: 16 residues. J lost 6 bases, V lost 8 bases, and 17 bases had no gene match. CDR1 and CDR2 from the germline V gene are LNHNV and YYDKDF (reference sequence). The CDR3 DNA reads as TGTGCCACCGGTCTGGGTGACAGGGTGCCATCGGATACGCAGTATTTT. This translates into CATGLGDRVPSDTQYF.

The V gene is TRBV19, the J gene TRBJ2-2, with TRBD2 matching 9 bases. Germline V gene lookup returns CDR1 LNHDA and CDR2 SQIVND (reference sequence). J lost 4 bases, V lost 1 base, and 4 bases had no gene match. The CDR3 is 16 amino acids. The CDR3 DNA reads as TGTGCCAGTAGTATAGGTTGGCGGGAGGGCACCGGGGAGCTGTTTTTT. Protein sequence: CASSIGWREGTGELFF.

The chain uses TRBV4-3 and TRBJ2-7; 7 positions agree with TRBD1. V lost 3 bases and J lost 3; bases outside the gene matches: 2. The germline V gene has CDR1 LGHNA and CDR2 YSLEER. There are 13 residues in the CDR3. The CDR3 nucleotides read TGCGCCAGCAGCCAGGGGGACAGCTACGAGCAGTACTTC. This translates into CASSQGDSYEQYF.

This clone was observed a few times. The rearrangement uses TRBV5-4 and TRBJ2-7, with TRBD2 matching over 9 bases. The CDR3 is 14 residues long. Germline V CDR1 and CDR2: SGHNT, YYREEE (reference sequence). V lost 4 bases to trimming and J lost 9 bases; unmatched junction nucleotides: 11. This CDR3 is CASSLWTSADAQYF. In DNA form, the CDR3 reads TGTGCCAGCAGCCTGTGGACTAGCGCCGACGCGCAGTACTTC.

This chain connects TRBV30 to TRBJ1-1, with 10 positions matching TRBD1. J lost 4 bases, V lost 2 bases, and 4 bases had no gene match. The germline V gene encodes CDR1 GTSNPN and CDR2 SVGIG (reference sequence). This CDR3 spans 14 amino acids. CDR3 DNA sequence: TGTGCCTGGAGTCCGGACAGGGGGGTCACTGAAGCTTTCTTT. Translating it yields CAWSPDRGVTEAFF.

The CDR3 loop reads CASSQRGSQVNNQPQHF. The CDR3 DNA follows: TGTGCCAGCAGCCAAAGGGGATCACAGGTGAACAATCAGCCCCAGCATTTT. The chain couples TRBV28 to TRBJ1-5; D may be TRBD1 (5 bases). Trimming removed 6 bases from V and 3 bases from J, with 21 bases in between. This CDR3 has 17 residues. Germline lookup yields CDR1 MDHEN and CDR2 SYDVKM. The whole variable domain, filled in from reference TRBV28 and TRBJ1-5, reads DVKVTQSSRYLVKRTGEKVFLECVQDMDHENMFWYRQDPGLGLRLIYFSYDVKMKEKGDIPEGYSVSREKKERFSLILESASTNQTSMYLCASSQRGSQVNNQPQHFGDGTRLSIL.

The chain couples TRBV5-8 to TRBJ2-1; tentative D call: TRBD2 (6 bases). Trimming took 2 bases from V and 8 from J, leaving 20 bases between them. CDR1 is SGHTS and CDR2 is YDEGEE in the germline V gene. The CDR3 contains 16 residues. The CDR3 bases are TGTGCCAGCAGCTTCCAGACCGGGACTGGGGTGGATGAGCAGTTCTTC. Translating gives CASSFQTGTGVDEQFF.

This sequence joins TRBV7-3 and TRBJ2-1, with a tentative D call TRBD1 (5 bases). The CDR3 totals 14 residues. V lost 0 bases and J 10 bases, leaving 13 bases between the germline ends. CDR1 is SGHTA, CDR2 FQGTGA, per germline. CDR3 in amino acids: CASSLTGAEEEQFF. The CDR3 nucleotides read TGTGCCAGCAGCTTAACTGGGGCCGAGGAAGAGCAGTTCTTC.

The chain carries TRBV29-1 and TRBJ2-7, with a tentative D call TRBD1 (5 bases). V was cut by 1 base and J by 0 bases, with 10 bases left in between. CDR1 is SQVTM and CDR2 is ANQGSEA in the germline V gene. The CDR3 extends over 14 amino acids. The CDR3 region is CSVEVIGVSYEQYF. In DNA form, the CDR3 reads TGCAGCGTTGAAGTTATAGGGGTCTCCTACGAGCAGTACTTC.

The rearrangement links TRBV7-3 to TRBJ2-3; TRBD2 matches 7 bases. The trim removed 1 base at V and 5 bases at J, leaving 6 bases unmatched. The CDR3 is made up of 15 amino acids. Germline loops: CDR1 SGHTA, CDR2 FQGTGA. CDR3 coding DNA: TGTGCCAGCAGCTTAATGGGGGGGGTCAGAGATACGCAGTATTTT. It encodes CASSLMGGVRDTQYF.

This chain connects TRBV7-9 to TRBJ1-1; a possible D gene is TRBD1 (6 bases). Germline V CDR1 and CDR2: SEHNR, FQNEAQ (reference sequence). The V and J ends lost 5 bases and 5 bases respectively, with 21 bases between them. This CDR3 comprises 16 residues. CDR3 bases: TGTGCCAGCAGCCCCCGGGGGGCAGGGGTAGAGACTGAAGCTTTCTTT. This gives the protein CASSPRGAGVETEAFF.

The V gene is TRBV6-4, the J gene TRBJ2-1, with 8 nucleotides matching TRBD2. This CDR3 spans 15 amino acids. Losses at the gene ends were 0 bases for V and 5 bases for J; bases not matched to a gene: 3. Germline V gene data show CDR1 as MRHNA and CDR2 as SNTAGT. CDR3: CASSDSIAGNNEQFF. The CDR3 DNA reads TGTGCCAGCAGTGACTCTATAGCGGGAAACAATGAGCAGTTCTTC.

The chain combines TRBV4-2 with TRBJ1-5, with D possibly being TRBD1 (5 bases). The CDR3 loop spans 14 amino acids. Germline CDR1 and CDR2: LGHNA and YNFKEQ. V lost 0 bases and J lost 7, with 10 bases in between. CDR3 sequence reads: CASSQEGRGQPQHF. CDR3 in DNA: TGTGCCAGCAGCCAAGAGGGTAGGGGACAGCCCCAGCATTTT.

DNA for the CDR3: TGTGCCAGCAGCTTAGGCAACAGTGACAATGAGCAGTTCTTC. Translating it yields CASSLGNSDNEQFF. The chain uses TRBV13 and TRBJ2-1, with D hard to call. Trimming took 0 bases from V and 5 from J, leaving 8 bases between them. Germline lookup yields CDR1 PRHDT and CDR2 FYEKMQ (reference sequence). The CDR3 spans 14 residues. The full variable domain, its missing parts supplied by reference TRBV13 and TRBJ2-1, is AAGVIQSPRHLIKEKRETATLKCYPIPRHDTVYWYQQGPGQDPQFLISFYEKMQSDKGSIPDRFSAQQFSDYHSELNMSSLELGDSALYFCASSLGNSDNEQFFGPGTRLTVL.

The chain has TRBV28 and TRBJ2-3; 7 bases fit TRBD2. V lost 6 bases to trimming and J lost 10 bases; unmatched junction nucleotides: 19. The length of the CDR3 is 16 residues. Per germline, CDR1 MDHEN and CDR2 SYDVKM. CDR3 loop: CASSPNAGLPNKAQYF. The CDR3 region has the DNA TGTGCCAGCAGCCCGAACGCGGGACTACCGAACAAGGCGCAGTATTTT.